The next 5 T cell receptor beta chains were all read from a single sample in a study of response to subunit inactivated influenza vaccine. TCRdb called the RT-PCR reads again in MiXCR, with one record for every CDR3 protein. Counted here are roughly 780,000 distinct CDR3 sequences, approximately 17% occurring once; the ten biggest clones make up around 9.9%. This sample comprised PBMCs from blood, obtained roughly 5 days after vaccination. These receptors were collected from a man between 50 and 59 years old who received an inactivated influenza vaccine.

This clonotype was observed a handful of times. The rearrangement links TRBV7-2 to TRBJ2-1; TRBD1 aligns across 10 bases. The CDR3 is made up of 15 amino acids. From germline, CDR1 is SGHTA and CDR2 FQGNSA. V dropped 5 bases and J dropped 3; count of bases not matched to a gene: 4. The CDR3 loop reads CASSVRDRGYNEQFF. Written as DNA, the CDR3 is TGTGCCAGCAGCGTAAGGGACAGGGGCTACAATGAGCAGTTCTTC.

This clonotype was observed a few times. The J gene is TRBJ2-7, the V gene TRBV5-1, with D hard to call. This CDR3 is built from 14 residues. Trimming took off 0 bases at V and 3 bases at J, with 10 bases between the two ends. Germline V lookup: CDR1 SGHRS, CDR2 YFSETQ. As DNA, the CDR3 is TGCGCCAGCAGCTTGGGTGGAGATATCTACGAGCAGTACTTC. Translated: CASSLGGDIYEQYF.

This clonotype came up many times. The J gene is TRBJ2-3, the V gene TRBV20-1; 8 bases line up with TRBD2. This CDR3 is built from 14 residues. V gave up 4 bases and J gave up 3 bases; unmatched junction bases: 6. Germline V gene sequence: CDR1 DFQATT, CDR2 SNEGSKA (reference sequence). The CDR3 spells CSATSGRATDTQYF. Written as DNA, the CDR3 is TGCAGTGCTACGAGCGGGAGAGCTACAGATACGCAGTATTTT.

The J gene is TRBJ2-3, the V gene TRBV5-1; D is perhaps TRBD1 (6 bases). The CDR3 runs 17 residues. Germline lookup yields CDR1 SGHRS and CDR2 YFSETQ. Trimming shortened V by 5 bases and J by 1 base, and 20 bases separated the two germline ends. CDR3 protein: CASRTGRTSRGTDTQYF. The CDR3 region has the DNA TGCGCCAGCAGAACAGGGCGAACTTCACGCGGCACAGATACGCAGTATTTT.

The rearrangement uses TRBV20-1 and TRBJ2-3; 9 bases match TRBD2. V trimming: 1 base; J trimming: 0 bases; junction bases outside the gene matches: 11. The CDR3 runs to 18 residues. Germline V lookup: CDR1 DFQATT, CDR2 SNEGSKA (reference sequence). The chain's CDR3 is CSARVSSGVHPSTDTQYF. CDR3 in DNA: TGCAGTGCTAGAGTGTCTAGCGGGGTTCATCCTAGCACAGATACGCAGTATTTT.